These 2 T cell receptor beta chains came from one sample sequenced in a study of naive and memory T cell subsets. An equimolar mix of two oligonucleotides served as the beta constant-region primer for TRBC1 and TRBC2. Ligated cDNA was amplified by four rounds of PCR with nested alpha and beta constant-region primers and SP2. MiXCR was run by TCRdb on the UMI-ligation and nested PCR reads, yielding one entry per CDR3 protein. The sample has 15,000 to 20,000 distinct CDR3 sequences, 8.7% seen once; the top ten hold roughly 23%. Sequencing input: central memory CD8+ T cells from blood. These receptor sequences come from a human donor in good health.

This clonotype was recorded a few times. The CDR3 nucleotides read TGCAGCGTTGAGGTGAGGGATACTGAAGCTTTCTTT. This translates into CSVEVRDTEAFF. This chain links TRBV29-1 with TRBJ1-1; D is unresolved. This CDR3 is 12 amino acids long. Trimming pared 3 bases from V and 5 bases from J, leaving 10 bases between. CDR1 SQVTM and CDR2 ANQGSEA come from the germline V gene.

Judged by abundance, this clonotype is medium-sized. The rearrangement joins TRBV10-2 to TRBJ1-1; the D gene is possibly TRBD1 (6 bases). The CDR3 covers 13 residues. With 4 bases removed from V and 7 bases from J, the gap between germline ends came to 13 bases. Germline V gene data show CDR1 as WSHSY and CDR2 as SAAADI. The CDR3 loop is CASSVAEGVEAFF. The CDR3 bases are TGCGCCAGCAGTGTGGCTGAGGGGGTTGAAGCTTTCTTT.